Presented here are 24 T cell receptor beta chains from one specimen sequenced in a study of Ad26.COV2.S vaccination and SARS-CoV-2 variants. The table came from immunoSEQ multiplex PCR; TCRdb's copy has only in-frame clones and leaves some out. Among under 500,000 clones listed, over 80% were seen once. The treatment is: 19 received Ad26.COV2.S at low or high dose, single or two shots; 5 received placebo; per-sample allocation not given. Repertoires come from day 63 after the first vaccine or placebo injection. The sample in question was peripheral blood, obtained in a trial of Ad26.COV2.S vaccine versus placebo. All receptors derive from a person aged 18-60 years who received the Ad26.COV2.S COVID-19 vaccine or a placebo.

The V call is TRBV19, the J call TRBJ1-1; possible D gene TRBD1, 5 bases. The CDR3 extends over 13 amino acids. Germline-derived CDR1 and CDR2 are LNHDA and SQIVND (reference sequence). Trimming left V 5 bases short and J 9 bases short, with 16 bases between. CDR3 in amino acids: CASSAPQGRQAFF. The DNA for the CDR3 is TGTGCCAGTAGTGCCCCCCAGGGACGGCAAGCTTTCTTT.

The chain is built from TRBV18 and TRBJ1-5; 7 bases are shared with TRBD1. The germline gives CDR1 KGHSH, CDR2 LQKENI. The length of the CDR3 is 15 residues. V gave up 6 bases and J gave up 5 bases; unmatched junction bases: 10. The chain's CDR3 is CASSDRQGGYQPQHF. The CDR3 nucleotides read TGTGCCAGCTCGGATCGACAGGGCGGTTATCAGCCCCAGCATTTT.

This chain joins TRBV7-2 and TRBJ2-1; D may be TRBD1 or TRBD2 (6 bases each). The CDR3 is 12 residues long. CDR1 and CDR2 (germline): SGHTA, FQGNSA. Trimming removed 7 bases from V and 13 bases from J, with 17 bases in between. The CDR3: CASTRQGRSQFF. For the CDR3, the DNA is TGTGCCAGCACGCGCCAGGGGAGGAGTCAGTTCTTC.

The chain is built from TRBV2 and TRBJ2-3; 10 nucleotides line up with TRBD2. The CDR3 sequence is 15 residues long. Looked up from germline, CDR1 is SNHLY and CDR2 is FYNNEI. V lost 2 bases to trimming and J lost 7 bases; unmatched junction nucleotides: 6. CDR3 sequence (DNA): TGTGCCAGCAGTGAATTGGCTAGCGGGGGCCATACGCAGTATTTT. Its protein product is CASSELASGGHTQYF.

Worth noting for this clone: Its ends do not fully match the called genes, so a read error is possible. The chain has TRBV18 and TRBJ1-1; 11 nucleotides match TRBD1. The CDR3 spans 15 residues. CDR1 is KGHSH, CDR2 LQKENI, per germline. CDR3 sequence reads: CASSPLDRGHTEAFF. CDR3 bases: TGTGCCAGCTCTCCACTGGACAGGGGGCATACTGAAGCTTTCTTT.

The chain has TRBV6-2 or TRBV6-3 and TRBJ2-7; no clear D. This CDR3 has 12 amino acids. Germline assignment: CDR1 MNHEY and CDR2 SVGEGT. Trimming removed 0 bases at V and 6 bases at J, with 6 bases between. Here the CDR3 reads CASSYSVGEQYF. For the CDR3, the DNA is TGTGCCAGCAGTTACTCGGTCGGCGAGCAGTACTTC.

The rearrangement links TRBV3-1 (or the pseudogene TRBV3-2) to TRBJ2-3; 9 bases fit TRBD1. Germline V lookup: CDR1 LGHDT, CDR2 YNNKEL (reference sequence). Germline trimming cut 2 bases from V and 10 bases from J; bases unmatched to any gene: 4. The CDR3 spans 13 residues. Here the CDR3 DNA reads TGTGCCAGCAGCCAAACCCGACAGGGGGCGCAGTATTTT. It is translated as CASSQTRQGAQYF.

The rearrangement links TRBV27 to TRBJ2-1, with 7 bases fitting TRBD1. This CDR3 has 15 residues. CDR1 and CDR2 from the germline V gene are MNHEY and SMNVEV (reference sequence). The ends lost 0 bases at V and 7 bases at J; junction bases unmatched: 6. The CDR3 DNA sequence: TGTGCCAGCAGTTTATCAGCCAGGGGGTGGAATGAGCAGTTCTTC. It specifies CASSLSARGWNEQFF.

The chain recombines TRBV11-2 with TRBJ2-6; D unclear. V was trimmed by 8 bases and J by 0 bases, leaving 5 bases between them. This CDR3 is built from 13 residues. Germline CDR1 is SGHAT and CDR2 is FQNNGV. As DNA, the CDR3 is TGTGCCAGCCGGGTCTCTGGGGCCAACGTCCTGACTTTC. Protein sequence: CASRVSGANVLTF. The complete variable domain, with remaining parts taken from reference TRBV11-2 and TRBJ2-6, reads EAGVAQSPRYKIIEKRQSVAFWCNPISGHATLYWYQQILGQGPKLLIQFQNNGVVDDSQLPKDRFSAERLKGVDSTLKIQPAKLEDSAVYLCASRVSGANVLTFGAGSRLTVL.

The rearrangement links TRBV27 to TRBJ2-7; the D gene is possibly TRBD2 (6 bases). Trimming cost V 0 bases and J 7 bases, with 16 bases left between them. The CDR3 length is 15 residues. Germline CDR1 and CDR2: MNHEY and SMNVEV (reference sequence). CDR3 nucleotide sequence: TGTGCCAGCAGTTTATCCTCTGGCGGGGTGTGGGAGCAGTACTTC. This gives the protein CASSLSSGGVWEQYF.

The V gene is TRBV4-2, the J gene TRBJ2-5, with a possible D match to TRBD2 (6 bases). CDR1 and CDR2 (germline): LGHNA, YNFKEQ. V lost 1 base, J lost 4 bases, and 16 bases lay in between. This CDR3 is 16 amino acids long. CDR3 amino acids: CASSQGPTSSRETQYF. The CDR3 DNA is TGTGCCAGCAGCCAAGGACCGACTAGTTCGAGAGAGACCCAGTACTTC.

V usage is TRBV30 and J usage is TRBJ1-4; 7 bases are shared with TRBD1. Germline assignment: CDR1 GTSNPN and CDR2 SVGIG (reference sequence). There are 13 residues in the CDR3. The J segment lost 7 bases and the V segment lost 4 bases, leaving 6 bases of the junction unmatched. The CDR3 protein is CAWKGAPVEKLFF. The DNA for the CDR3 is TGTGCCTGGAAGGGGGCGCCGGTTGAAAAACTGTTTTTT. The full variable domain, in which reference TRBV30 and TRBJ1-4 provide the parts outside the CDR3, is SQTIHQWPATLVQPVGSPLSLECTVEGTSNPNLYWYRQAAGRGLQLLFYSVGIGQISSEVPQNLSASRPQDRQFILSSKKLLLSDSGFYLCAWKGAPVEKLFFGSGTQLSVL.

The chain joins TRBV29-1 to TRBJ2-6, with D perhaps matching TRBD2 (5 bases). Trimming cost V 7 bases and J 2 bases, with 12 bases left between them. The CDR3 loop spans 14 amino acids. Germline assignment: CDR1 SQVTM and CDR2 ANQGSEA. The CDR3 DNA sequence: TGCAGCGGGGCCGAGGGTACTGGGGCCAACGTCCTGACTTTC. It codes for CSGAEGTGANVLTF. Combining the CDR3 with reference TRBV29-1 and TRBJ2-6 gives the whole variable domain SAVISQKPSRDICQRGTSLTIQCQVDSQVTMMFWYRQQPGQSLTLIATANQGSEATYESGFVIDKFPISRPNLTFSTLTVSNMSPEDSSIYLCSGAEGTGANVLTFGAGSRLTVL.

The gene calls are TRBV11-3 and TRBJ2-3, with D possibly TRBD2 on 5 matching bases. V gave up 5 bases and J gave up 2 bases, with 11 bases separating them. Germline V gene lookup returns CDR1 SGHNT and CDR2 YENEEA. The CDR3 length is 14 residues. The CDR3, as DNA: TGTGCCAGCAGCGTCGGGGTCTACACAGATACGCAGTATTTT. This codes for CASSVGVYTDTQYF.

Only one count was recorded for this clone. The V call is TRBV10-2, the J call TRBJ1-2; D gene ambiguous. V lost 11 bases and J lost 8, with 15 bases in between. Looked up from germline, CDR1 is WSHSY and CDR2 is SAAADI. The CDR3 extends over 11 amino acids. The CDR3 DNA is TGCGCCGTACACCGGGAGGGAGGCTACACCTTC. Translating gives CAVHREGGYTF.

This sequence joins TRBV5-6 and TRBJ2-7; D ambiguous. Per the germline V gene, CDR1 is SGHDT and CDR2 is YYEEEE. The V end lost 3 bases, the J end lost 3 bases, and 10 bases lay between the germline ends. The CDR3 runs to 13 residues. CDR3 DNA: TGTGCCAGCAGCTCGGTTGGGGTCTACGAGCAGTACTTC. This encodes CASSSVGVYEQYF.

V and J are TRBV4-3 and TRBJ2-3, with D tentatively TRBD2 (5 bases). This CDR3 is 15 amino acids long. The germline gives CDR1 LGHNA, CDR2 YSLEER. Trimming pared 4 bases from V and 5 bases from J, leaving 16 bases between. The CDR3 coding sequence is TGCGCCAGCAGCCGAGACTTTTACGGGGTAGATACGCAGTATTTT. Amino acid sequence: CASSRDFYGVDTQYF.

Judged by abundance, this clone is medium-sized. The V and J genes are TRBV6-1 and TRBJ1-1; TRBD1 is a possible D gene (5 bases). Per the germline V gene, CDR1 is MNHNS and CDR2 is SASEGT. The CDR3 length is 15 residues. The germline V and J ends were trimmed by 0 bases and 6 bases, with 14 bases remaining between them. The CDR3 spells CASSEAVGLVAEAFF. The DNA of the CDR3 is TGTGCCAGCAGTGAAGCGGTGGGGCTAGTGGCTGAAGCTTTCTTT.

The CDR3 DNA reads as TGTGCCAGCAGCTCCCACTTCACAGATACGCAGTATTTT. It codes for CASSSHFTDTQYF. This chain joins TRBV7-2 and TRBJ2-3; D is undetermined. The CDR3 loop spans 13 amino acids. Germline CDR1 and CDR2: SGHTA and FQGNSA. Trimming shortened V by 4 bases and J by 2 bases, and 7 bases separated the two germline ends.

The chain's CDR3 is CAWSRGTAGTEAFF. The CDR3 DNA follows: TGTGCCTGGAGCCGAGGGACAGCGGGGACTGAAGCTTTCTTT. The chain couples TRBV30 to TRBJ1-1, with 7 bases matching TRBD1. J gave up 5 bases and V 3 bases, and 9 bases lay outside the gene matches. This CDR3 is built from 14 residues. CDR1 is GTSNPN, CDR2 SVGIG, per germline (reference sequence).

The chain joins TRBV6-6 to TRBJ1-4, with a tentative D call TRBD1 (6 bases). The CDR3 has 13 amino acids. The V end lost 0 bases, the J end lost 7 bases, and 6 bases lay between the germline ends. Germline CDR1 reads MNHNY; CDR2 reads SVGAGI (reference sequence). This CDR3 is CASSYSQGEKLFF. The CDR3 DNA sequence: TGTGCCAGCAGTTACTCACAGGGTGAAAAACTGTTTTTT.

The genes are TRBV7-2 and TRBJ1-2, with D maybe TRBD1 (6 bases). V was trimmed by 5 bases and J by 4 bases, leaving 11 bases between them. CDR1 and CDR2 (germline): SGHTA, FQGNSA. This CDR3 region has 13 residues. CDR3 DNA sequence: TGTGCCAGCAGCAGGGACACGGTCTATGGCTACACCTTC. This codes for CASSRDTVYGYTF.

The rearrangement links TRBV2 to TRBJ2-7, with D perhaps matching TRBD2 (5 bases). V lost 8 bases, J lost 7 bases, and 12 bases lay in between. The CDR3 has 11 amino acids. In germline, CDR1 is SNHLY, CDR2 FYNNEI. The CDR3 reads CASRSAGEQYF. The CDR3 bases are TGTGCCAGCCGTAGCGCCGGGGAGCAGTACTTC. Drawing the rest from reference TRBV2 and TRBJ2-7, the complete variable domain is EPEVTQTPSHQVTQMGQEVILRCVPISNHLYFYWYRQILGQKVEFLVSFYNNEISEKSEIFDDQFSVERPDGSNFTLKIRSTKLEDSAMYFCASRSAGEQYFGPGTRLTVT.

This chain uses TRBV11-2 with TRBJ1-4; D not certain. The CDR3 consists of 16 residues. Germline V CDR1 and CDR2: SGHAT, FQNNGV. The V gene lost 1 base and the J gene lost 0 bases, with 9 bases spanning the gap. CDR3 in amino acids: CASSLAITATNEKLFF. DNA of the CDR3: TGTGCCAGCAGCTTAGCGATCACGGCAACTAATGAAAAACTGTTTTTT.